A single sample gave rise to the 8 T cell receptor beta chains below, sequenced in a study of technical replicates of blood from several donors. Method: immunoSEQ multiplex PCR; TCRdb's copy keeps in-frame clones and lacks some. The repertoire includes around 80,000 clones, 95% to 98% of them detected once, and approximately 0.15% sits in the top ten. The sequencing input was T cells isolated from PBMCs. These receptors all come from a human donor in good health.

The CDR3 here is CASSVGIGTTDTQYF. CDR3 in DNA: TGCGCCAGCAGTGTCGGGATCGGCACCACAGATACGCAGTATTTT. V usage is TRBV10-2 and J usage is TRBJ2-3, with D possibly being TRBD2 (5 bases). Deletions cut 4 bases from V and 2 bases from J, with 13 bases between. The CDR3 spans 15 residues. CDR1 is WSHSY, CDR2 SAAADI, per germline.

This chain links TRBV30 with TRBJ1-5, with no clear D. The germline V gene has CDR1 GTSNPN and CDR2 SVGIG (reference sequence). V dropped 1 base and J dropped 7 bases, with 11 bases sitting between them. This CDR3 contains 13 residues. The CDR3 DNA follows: TGTGCCTGGAGTGCCCTGGGAGGGCAGCCCCAGCATTTT. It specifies CAWSALGGQPQHF.

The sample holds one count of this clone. CDR3 sequence reads: CASSKVNDRGNYGYTF. CDR3 coding DNA: TGTGCCAGCAGCAAAGTAAACGACAGGGGTAACTATGGCTACACCTTC. The V and J genes are TRBV21-1 and TRBJ1-2; the table's D call of TRBD1 was not tested on the DNA. TRBV21-1 is designated a pseudogene. The CDR3 spans 16 residues.

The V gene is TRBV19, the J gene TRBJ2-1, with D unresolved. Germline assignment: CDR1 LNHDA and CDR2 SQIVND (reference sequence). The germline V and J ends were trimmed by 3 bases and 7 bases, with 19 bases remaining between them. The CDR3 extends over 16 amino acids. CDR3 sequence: CASSIFSGGSRNEQFF. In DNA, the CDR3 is TGTGCCAGTAGTATCTTCTCGGGTGGAAGTAGGAATGAGCAGTTCTTC.

The CDR3 DNA reads TGTGCCAGCAGCTTGGAAAGACAGCAAATACGAAACACTGAAGCTTTCTTT. It yields the protein CASSLERQQIRNTEAFF. The chain combines TRBV5-5 with TRBJ1-1, with a weak D call TRBD1 (5 bases). The CDR3 has 17 residues. CDR1 and CDR2 (germline): SGHKS, YYEKEE (reference sequence). V was shortened by 0 bases and J by 2 bases, with 17 bases between the two germline ends.

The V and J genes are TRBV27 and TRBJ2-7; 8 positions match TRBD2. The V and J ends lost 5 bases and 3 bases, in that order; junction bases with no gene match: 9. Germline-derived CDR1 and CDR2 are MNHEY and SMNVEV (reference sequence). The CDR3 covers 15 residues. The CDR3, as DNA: TGTGCCAGCAGTACCGGGACTAGAGGTCTCTACGAGCAGTACTTC. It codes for CASSTGTRGLYEQYF.

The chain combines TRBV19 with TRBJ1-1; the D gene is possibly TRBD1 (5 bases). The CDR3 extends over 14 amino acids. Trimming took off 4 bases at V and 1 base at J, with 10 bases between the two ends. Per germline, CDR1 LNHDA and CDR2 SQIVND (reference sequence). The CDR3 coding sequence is TGTGCCAGTAGTAACGGACACAAGAACACTGAAGCTTTCTTT. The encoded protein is CASSNGHKNTEAFF. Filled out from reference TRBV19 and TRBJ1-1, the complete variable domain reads DGGITQSPKYLFRKEGQNVTLSCEQNLNHDAMYWYRQDPGQGLRLIYYSQIVNDFQKGDIAEGYSVSREKKESFPLTVTSAQKNPTAFYLCASSNGHKNTEAFFGQGTRLTVV.

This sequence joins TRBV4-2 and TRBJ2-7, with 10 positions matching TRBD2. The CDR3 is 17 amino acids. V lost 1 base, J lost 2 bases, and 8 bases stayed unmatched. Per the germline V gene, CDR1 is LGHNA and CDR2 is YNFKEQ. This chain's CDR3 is CASSQVTGLADPYEQYF. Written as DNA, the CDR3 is TGTGCCAGCAGCCAAGTAACCGGACTAGCGGATCCCTACGAGCAGTACTTC.